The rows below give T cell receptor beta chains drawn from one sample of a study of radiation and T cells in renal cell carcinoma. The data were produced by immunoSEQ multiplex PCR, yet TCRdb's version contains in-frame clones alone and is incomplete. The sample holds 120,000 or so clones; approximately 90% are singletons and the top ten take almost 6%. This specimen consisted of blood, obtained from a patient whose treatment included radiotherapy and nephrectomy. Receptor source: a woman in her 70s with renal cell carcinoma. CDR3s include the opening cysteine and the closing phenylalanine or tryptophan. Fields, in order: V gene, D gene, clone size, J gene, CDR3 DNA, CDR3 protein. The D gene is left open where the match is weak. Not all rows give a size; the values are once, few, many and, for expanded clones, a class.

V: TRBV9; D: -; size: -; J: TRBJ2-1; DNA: TGTGCCAGCAGCGTAGCTGAGTACAATGAGCAGTTCTTC; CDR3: CASSVAEYNEQFF
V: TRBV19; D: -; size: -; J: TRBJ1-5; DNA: TGTGCCAGTAGTACCGACAGGAGGGCCCAGCCCCAGCATTTT; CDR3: CASSTDRRAQPQHF
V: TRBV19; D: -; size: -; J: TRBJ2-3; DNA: TGTGCCAGTAGTATATCGTCGGGAATGGGGGCTAGCACAGATACGCAGTATTTT; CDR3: CASSISSGMGASTDTQYF
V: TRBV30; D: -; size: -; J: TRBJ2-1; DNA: TGTGCCTGGGGGGGGAATATTTACAATGAGCAGTTCTTC; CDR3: CAWGGNIYNEQFF
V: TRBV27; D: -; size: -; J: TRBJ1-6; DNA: TGTGCCAGCAGTTTGGGATCCAGGACATCCTATAATTCACCCCTCCACTTT; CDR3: CASSLGSRTSYNSPLHF
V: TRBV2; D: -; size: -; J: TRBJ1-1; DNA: TGTGCCAGCAGTGTCGTGAACACTGAAGCTTTCTTT; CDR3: CASSVVNTEAFF
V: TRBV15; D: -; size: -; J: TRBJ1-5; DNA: TGTGCCACCAGCAGAGGAGGGGTTAATCAGCCCCAGCATTTT; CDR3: CATSRGGVNQPQHF
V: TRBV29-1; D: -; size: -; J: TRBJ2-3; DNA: TGCAGCGTGGGACTTACAGATACGCAGTATTTT; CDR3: CSVGLTDTQYF
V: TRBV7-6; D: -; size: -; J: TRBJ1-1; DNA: TGTGCCAGCAGCCCCGGTAGGGGCGGCACTGAAGCTTTCTTT; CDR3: CASSPGRGGTEAFF
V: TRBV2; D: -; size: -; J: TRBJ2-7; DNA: TGTGCCAGCAGGGCAGTCTACGAGCAGTACTTC; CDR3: CASRAVYEQYF
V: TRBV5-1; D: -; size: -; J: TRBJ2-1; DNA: TGCGCCAGCAGCTTGATGGCAGGGTCCTACAATGAGCAGTTCTTC; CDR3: CASSLMAGSYNEQFF
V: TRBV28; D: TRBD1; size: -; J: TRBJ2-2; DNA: TGTGCCAGCGGCCAAAACAGGGGGGACACCGGGGAGCTGTTTTTT; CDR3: CASGQNRGDTGELFF
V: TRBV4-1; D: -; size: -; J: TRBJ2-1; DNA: TGCGCCAGCAGCCAAGGGGGGATCAAGCAGTTCTTC; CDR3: CASSQGGIKQFF
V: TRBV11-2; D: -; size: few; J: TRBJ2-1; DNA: TGTGCCAGCAGCCCGCATCCGGGTGAGCAGTTCTTC; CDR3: CASSPHPGEQFF
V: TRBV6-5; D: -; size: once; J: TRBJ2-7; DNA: TGTGCCAGCACCCCGGGAAGGGTCACCTACGAGCAGTACTTC; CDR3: CASTPGRVTYEQYF
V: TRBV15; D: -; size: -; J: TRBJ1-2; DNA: TGTGCCACCAGCAGGACGACCCAAAGTGGCTACACCTTC; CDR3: CATSRTTQSGYTF
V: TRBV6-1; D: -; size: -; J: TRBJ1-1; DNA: TGTGCCATCGACTTCAGGAACACTGAAGCTTTCTTT; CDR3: CAIDFRNTEAFF
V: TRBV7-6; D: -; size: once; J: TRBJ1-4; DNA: TGTGCCAGCAGCTTAGATACGGGACACAATGAAAAACTGTTTTTT; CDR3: CASSLDTGHNEKLFF
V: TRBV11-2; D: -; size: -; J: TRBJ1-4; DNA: TGTGCCAGCAGCTTAAACAAAAAAGAAAAACTGTTTTTT; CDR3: CASSLNKKEKLFF
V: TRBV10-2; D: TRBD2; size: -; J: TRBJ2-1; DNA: TGCGCCAGCAGTGCCTCGGGGGCGGGGGGTTTCTACAATGAGCAGTTCTTC; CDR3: CASSASGAGGFYNEQFF
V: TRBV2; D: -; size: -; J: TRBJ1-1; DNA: TGTGCCAGCAGTGAGGCGCACGACACTGAAGCTTTCTTT; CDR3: CASSEAHDTEAFF
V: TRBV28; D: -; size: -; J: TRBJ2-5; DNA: TGTGCCAGCAGTTTACTAGTCCAAGAGACCCAGTACTTC; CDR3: CASSLLVQETQYF
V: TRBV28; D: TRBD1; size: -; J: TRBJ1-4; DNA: TGTGCCAGCAGTTTAAGTTGGGCAGGGGGAGGTGAAAAACTGTTTTTT; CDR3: CASSLSWAGGGEKLFF
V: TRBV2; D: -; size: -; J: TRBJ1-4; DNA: TGTGCCAGCAGTGATTCGGGGACAACTAATGAAAAACTGTTTTTT; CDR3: CASSDSGTTNEKLFF
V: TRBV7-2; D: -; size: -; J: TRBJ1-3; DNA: TGTGCCAGCAGCTTAACCAGGGCGGCTGGAAACACCATATATTTT; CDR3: CASSLTRAAGNTIYF
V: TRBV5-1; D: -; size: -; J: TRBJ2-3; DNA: TGCGCCAGCAGCCGGGTGATTACGGGTAGCACAGATACGCAGTATTTT; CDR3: CASSRVITGSTDTQYF
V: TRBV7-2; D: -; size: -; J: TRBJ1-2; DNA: TGTGCCAGCAGCTTAGATCCCGGAAGGGCTGGCTACACCTTC; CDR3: CASSLDPGRAGYTF
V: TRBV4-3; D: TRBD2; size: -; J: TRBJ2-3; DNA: TGCGCCAGCAGCCAACTAGCGGGGGGGCTGACAGATACGCAGTATTTT; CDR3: CASSQLAGGLTDTQYF
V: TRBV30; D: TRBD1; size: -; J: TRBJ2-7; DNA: TGTGCCTGGAGGGGGGGACAGGGCTTTTACGAGCAGTACTTC; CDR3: CAWRGGQGFYEQYF
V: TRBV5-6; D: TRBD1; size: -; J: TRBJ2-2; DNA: TGTGCCAGCAGCTCTTTGGACAGGGTTGCCGGGGAGCTGTTTTTT; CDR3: CASSSLDRVAGELFF
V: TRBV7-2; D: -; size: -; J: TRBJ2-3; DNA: TGTGCCAGCAGCTTAGACCGGTCAGATACGCAGTATTTT; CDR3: CASSLDRSDTQYF
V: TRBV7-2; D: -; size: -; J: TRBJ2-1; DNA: TGTGCCAGCAGCCCCACTAGGGATCCTTACAATGAGCAGTTCTTC; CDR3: CASSPTRDPYNEQFF
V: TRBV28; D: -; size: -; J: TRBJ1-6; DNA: TGTGCCAGCACCGTCTGGGGGAGCTCCTATAATTCACCCCTCCACTTT; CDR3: CASTVWGSSYNSPLHF
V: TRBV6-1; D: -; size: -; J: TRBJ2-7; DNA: TGTGCCAGCAGTGCCGCCTCCTACGAGCAGTACTTC; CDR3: CASSAASYEQYF
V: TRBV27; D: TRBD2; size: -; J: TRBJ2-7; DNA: TGTGCCAGCAGTTTAGCGGGGGGGTTACGATCAGGGCTGGACGAGCAGTACTTC; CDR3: CASSLAGGLRSGLDEQYF
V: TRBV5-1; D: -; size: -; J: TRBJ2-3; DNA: TGCGCCAGCAGCCGTCTAGCCGTGGGCACAGATACGCAGTATTTT; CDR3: CASSRLAVGTDTQYF
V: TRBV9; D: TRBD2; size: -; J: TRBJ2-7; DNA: TGTGCCAGCAGCCCTGACCAGGCGGGGGCCTACGAGCAGTACTTC; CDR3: CASSPDQAGAYEQYF
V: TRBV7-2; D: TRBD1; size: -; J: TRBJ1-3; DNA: TGTGCCAGCAGCCCGAGACAGGGGGCAAGCTCTGGAAACACCATATATTTT; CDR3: CASSPRQGASSGNTIYF
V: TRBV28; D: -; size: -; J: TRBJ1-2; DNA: TGTGCCAGCAGTTTCACGACAGCGATCTATGGCTACACCTTC; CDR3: CASSFTTAIYGYTF
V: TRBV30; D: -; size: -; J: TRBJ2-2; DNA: TGTGCCTGGAGTGTTGGAATCACCGGGGAGCTGTTTTTT; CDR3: CAWSVGITGELFF
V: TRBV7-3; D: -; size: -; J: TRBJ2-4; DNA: TGTGCCAGCAGCTTAACGAAGGGGGGCGTAGACATTCAGTACTTC; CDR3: CASSLTKGGVDIQYF
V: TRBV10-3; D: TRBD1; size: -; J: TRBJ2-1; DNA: TGTGCCATCAGACCCCAGGGGGCAATCTACAATGAGCAGTTCTTC; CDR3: CAIRPQGAIYNEQFF
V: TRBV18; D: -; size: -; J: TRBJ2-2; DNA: TGTGCCAGCTCACCGGGGACCCAGAACGGCGGGGAGCTGTTTTTT; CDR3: CASSPGTQNGGELFF
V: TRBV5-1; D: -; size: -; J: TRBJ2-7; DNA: TGCGCCAGCTCCTCTTCCTACGAGCAGTACTTC; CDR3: CASSSSYEQYF
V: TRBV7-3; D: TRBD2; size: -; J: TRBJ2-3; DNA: TGTGCCAGCAGCTTAAGCGGCGGGGGGGCCACAGATACGCAGTATTTT; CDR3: CASSLSGGGATDTQYF
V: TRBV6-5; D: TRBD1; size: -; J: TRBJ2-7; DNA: TGTGCCACAACGACAGGGGGCCAATACGAGCAGTACTTC; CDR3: CATTTGGQYEQYF
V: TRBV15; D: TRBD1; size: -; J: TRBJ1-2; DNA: TGTGCCACCAGCAGAGATTTTAATAGGGGGCACTATGGCTACACCTTC; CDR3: CATSRDFNRGHYGYTF
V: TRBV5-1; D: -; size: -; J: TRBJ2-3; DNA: TGCGCCAGCAGCTTGGACACCGCTAGCACAGATACGCAGTATTTT; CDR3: CASSLDTASTDTQYF
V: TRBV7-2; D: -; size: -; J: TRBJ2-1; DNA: TGTGCCAGCAGCGAGCTCGGCAGCCTATATAACAATGAGCAGTTCTTC; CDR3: CASSELGSLYNNEQFF
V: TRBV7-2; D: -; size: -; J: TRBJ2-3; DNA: TGTGCCAGCAGCAGAATCCGGGAGCTACACAGAGGAGTCACAGATACGCAGTATTTT; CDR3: CASSRIRELHRGVTDTQYF
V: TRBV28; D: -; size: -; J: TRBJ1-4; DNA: TGTGCCAGCCGGCGAGGTCCAACTAATGAAAAACTGTTTTTT; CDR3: CASRRGPTNEKLFF
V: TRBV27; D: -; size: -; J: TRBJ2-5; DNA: TGTGCCAGCGGCATTTCGGGTTGGACCCAGTACTTC; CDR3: CASGISGWTQYF
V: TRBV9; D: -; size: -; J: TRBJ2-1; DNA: TGTGCCAGCAGCGTAGGCGGGGGCGCCTACAATGAGCAGTTCTTC; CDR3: CASSVGGGAYNEQFF
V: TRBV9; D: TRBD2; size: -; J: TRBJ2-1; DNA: TGTGCCAGCACCAAGGGGCGGGGGGGCTACAATGAGCAGTTCTTC; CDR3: CASTKGRGGYNEQFF
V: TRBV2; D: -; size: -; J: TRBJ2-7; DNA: TGTGCCAGCAGTGAAGCAGGCAGGGGATACGAGCAGTACTTC; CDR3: CASSEAGRGYEQYF
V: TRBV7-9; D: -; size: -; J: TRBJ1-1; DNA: TGTGCAAACTCTAGGGACGGTAACACTGAAGCTTTCTTT; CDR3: CANSRDGNTEAFF
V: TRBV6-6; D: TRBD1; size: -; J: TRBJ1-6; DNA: TGTGCCAGCAGTCCGGGACAGGGCCGTTCACCCCTCCACTTT; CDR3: CASSPGQGRSPLHF
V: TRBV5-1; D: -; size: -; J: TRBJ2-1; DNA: TGCGCCAGCAGCCTAGACGTGAGCTCCTACAATGAGCAGTTCTTC; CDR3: CASSLDVSSYNEQFF
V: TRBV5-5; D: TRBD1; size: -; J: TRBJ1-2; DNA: TGTGCCAGCAGGAGAGGACAGGGGGAAGGGGGTGGCTACACCTTC; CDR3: CASRRGQGEGGGYTF